The 22 T cell receptor beta chains below come from one sample, sequenced in a study of T cell responses to AZD1222 COVID-19 vaccine. Only in-frame clones appear in the TCRdb table, and some are missing; sequencing was by immunoSEQ multiplex PCR. This sample has 130,000 or so clones, with 65% to 90% found just once. The sample was peripheral blood, taken 28 days after the second AZD1222 dose. The source is an adult who received the AZD1222 COVID-19 vaccine.

The rearrangement uses TRBV29-1 and TRBJ2-2; 11 bases agree with TRBD1. This CDR3 has 16 amino acids. The germline V gene encodes CDR1 SQVTM and CDR2 ANQGSEA. V lost 6 bases and J lost 0; bases outside the gene matches: 6. CDR3 nucleotides: TGCAGCGTACCCGGGACAGGGGGTACGAACACCGGGGAGCTGTTTTTT. Its protein is CSVPGTGGTNTGELFF.

J is TRBJ1-1 and V is TRBV7-9, with D perhaps TRBD1 (6 bases). Germline loops: CDR1 SEHNR, CDR2 FQNEAQ (reference sequence). The CDR3 extends over 13 amino acids. V was trimmed by 3 bases and J by 8 bases, leaving 13 bases between them. CDR3 sequence (DNA): TGTGCCAGCAGCTTGGGGGCCCGGGGAGAAGCTTTCTTT. Its translation is CASSLGARGEAFF.

This clone was observed a handful of times. This chain links TRBV3-1 (or the pseudogene TRBV3-2) with TRBJ2-1, with D tentatively TRBD2 (7 bases). V was pared by 4 bases and J by 2 bases, with 18 bases between. In germline, CDR1 is LGHDT, CDR2 YNNKEL (reference sequence). CDR3 length: 17 amino acids. CDR3 coding DNA: TGTGCCAGCAGCCTAATTGCCGGGGGGCGCCCCTACAATGAGCAGTTCTTC. This encodes CASSLIAGGRPYNEQFF.

The chain is built from TRBV5-5 and TRBJ2-2; the D gene is possibly TRBD2 (6 bases). Germline values: CDR1 SGHKS, CDR2 YYEKEE (reference sequence). Trimming cost V 0 bases and J 4 bases, with 7 bases left between them. CDR3 size: 14 residues. This CDR3 reads CASSLAGGTGELFF. The CDR3 DNA is TGTGCCAGCAGCTTGGCCGGGGGCACCGGGGAGCTGTTTTTT. Full variable domain (outside the CDR3, taken from reference TRBV5-5 and TRBJ2-2): DAGVTQSPTHLIKTRGQQVTLRCSPISGHKSVSWYQQVLGQGPQFIFQYYEKEERGRGNFPDRFSARQFPNYSSELNVNALLLGDSALYLCASSLAGGTGELFFGEGSRLTVL.

V is TRBV19 and J is TRBJ1-4, with no clear D. The germline V gene encodes CDR1 LNHDA and CDR2 SQIVND (reference sequence). The CDR3 length is 13 residues. V was clipped by 4 bases and J by 6 bases, with 9 bases between them. The CDR3 here is CASSRNSHEKLFF. CDR3 DNA: TGTGCCAGTAGTAGGAACAGCCATGAAAAACTGTTTTTT.

V gene TRBV24-1 combines with J gene TRBJ1-5; the D is unclear. Germline CDR1 reads KGHDR; CDR2 reads SFDVKD. The V end was cut by 5 bases, the J end by 4 bases, with 8 bases between. This CDR3 has 13 residues. In DNA, the CDR3 is TGTGCCACCAGTGGACATTCAAATCAGCCCCAGCATTTT. Translated: CATSGHSNQPQHF.

The CDR3 DNA follows: TGCGCCAGCAGCCAAGTCCCCGGGGGCTACACCTTC. Its protein product is CASSQVPGGYTF. The chain recombines TRBV4-1 with TRBJ1-2; D gene uncertain. The CDR3 runs 12 residues. Germline CDR1 is MGHRA and CDR2 is YSYEKL. V lost 1 base and J lost 8, with 8 bases in between.

This sequence joins TRBV18 and TRBJ1-5; 8 positions match TRBD1. The CDR3 is 15 amino acids. J was trimmed by 7 bases and V by 2 bases; bases with no gene match: 7. CDR1 is KGHSH, CDR2 LQKENI, per germline. The CDR3 is CASSPSGQGGQPQHF. The CDR3 DNA reads TGTGCCAGCTCACCATCCGGACAGGGAGGACAGCCCCAGCATTTT.

This clone was picked up one time. This chain connects TRBV2 to TRBJ1-4; unclear D gene. Germline CDR1 and CDR2: SNHLY and FYNNEI. The CDR3 runs 13 residues. CDR3 coding DNA: TGTGCTGTAACGGGGATAGCTAATGAAAAACTGTTTTTT. As protein: CAVTGIANEKLFF.

The gene calls are TRBV4-1 and TRBJ2-2, with 15 bases lining up with TRBD2. Germline V gives CDR1 MGHRA, CDR2 YSYEKL. The junction had 7 bases not matched to a gene; V was cut back by 3 bases and J by 2 bases. The CDR3 is 19 amino acids. The CDR3 region is CASSHSRTSGGGNTGELFF. The CDR3 coding sequence is TGCGCCAGCAGCCACTCTAGGACTAGCGGGGGGGGCAACACCGGGGAGCTGTTTTTT.

The CDR3 is CASSLWSGNTQYF. DNA of the CDR3: TGTGCCAGCAGTTTATGGTCTGGTAATACGCAGTATTTT. The V call is TRBV27, the J call TRBJ2-3, with unresolved D. CDR3 length: 13 residues. Trimming took off 1 base at V and 7 bases at J, with 9 bases between the two ends. The V gene's germline CDR1 is MNHEY and CDR2 SMNVEV (reference sequence).

This sequence joins TRBV5-1 and TRBJ2-1; 11 nucleotides align to TRBD2. Germline loops: CDR1 SGHRS, CDR2 YFSETQ. V trimming: 2 bases; J trimming: 2 bases; junction bases outside the gene matches: 3. The CDR3 extends over 16 amino acids. In DNA, the CDR3 is TGCGCCAGCAGCTTTAGCGGGGGGGCCACCTACAATGAGCAGTTCTTC. The encoded protein is CASSFSGGATYNEQFF.

The CDR3 region is CASSPFSSGTPTDTQYF. The CDR3 bases are TGTGCCAGCAGCCCCTTCTCTTCCGGGACTCCCACAGATACGCAGTATTTT. The V gene is TRBV7-9, the J gene TRBJ2-3; TRBD2 is a possible D gene (6 bases). Trimming left V 5 bases short and J 2 bases short, with 20 bases between. Looked up from germline, CDR1 is SEHNR and CDR2 is FQNEAQ (reference sequence). The CDR3 totals 17 residues.

V usage is TRBV7-2 and J usage is TRBJ1-5; weak D call: TRBD1 (6 bases). The CDR3 totals 15 residues. Germline CDR1 reads SGHTA; CDR2 reads FQGNSA. Trimming took 1 base from V and 6 from J, leaving 13 bases between them. This chain's CDR3 is CASSLEPQGTQPQHF. CDR3 coding DNA: TGTGCCAGCAGCTTAGAGCCACAGGGCACTCAGCCCCAGCATTTT.

The chain links TRBV12-3 or TRBV12-4 to TRBJ1-2; 7 bases align to TRBD1. With 6 bases clipped from V and 8 bases from J, the junction kept 9 bases outside the gene matches. The CDR3 is made up of 13 amino acids. Written as DNA, the CDR3 is TGTGCCAGCAGCCCAGGGGGAGCGTTGGGCTACACCTTC. This translates into CASSPGGALGYTF.

The chain couples TRBV4-3 to TRBJ1-2, with 9 bases that match TRBD1. CDR3 size: 16 residues. The V gene end was trimmed by 4 bases and the J gene end by 2 bases; junction bases not matched to a gene: 8. Germline V gives CDR1 LGHNA, CDR2 YSLEER. In DNA, the CDR3 is TGCGCCAGCAGCCGATTACCGGGACAGGGAAACTATGGCTACACCTTC. Its protein is CASSRLPGQGNYGYTF.

This clone came up once. Other nucleotide sequences in the sample specify the same CDR3. V is TRBV5-1 and J is TRBJ2-5, with D unresolved. Germline lookup yields CDR1 SGHRS and CDR2 YFSETQ. The CDR3 totals 14 residues. V lost 0 bases to trimming and J lost 3 bases, with 9 bases between them. The CDR3 region has the DNA TGCGCCAGCAGCTTGGCACGCGAGAAAGAGACCCAGTACTTC. Its protein is CASSLAREKETQYF.

The chain links TRBV7-2 to TRBJ2-7; D gene ambiguous. This CDR3 region has 13 residues. Trimming took 1 base from V and 9 from J, leaving 13 bases between them. CDR1 SGHTA and CDR2 FQGNSA come from the germline V gene. DNA for the CDR3: TGTGCCAGCAGCTTAGACAGTGTCCTTGTGCAGTACTTC. It yields the protein CASSLDSVLVQYF. The whole variable domain, remainder taken from reference TRBV7-2 and TRBJ2-7, is GAGVSQSPSNKVTEKGKDVELRCDPISGHTALYWYRQSLGQGLEFLIYFQGNSAPDKSGLPSDRFSAERTGGSVSTLTIQRTQQEDSAVYLCASSLDSVLVQYFGPGTRLTVT.

V and J are TRBV5-4 and TRBJ1-2; 10 nucleotides line up with TRBD1. The CDR3 has 15 residues. J lost 1 base, V lost 4 bases, and 4 bases had no gene match. Germline-derived CDR1 and CDR2 are SGHNT and YYREEE (reference sequence). The CDR3 region has the DNA TGTGCCAGCAGCGCCGGGACAGGGGTTAACTATGGCTACACCTTC. Translation: CASSAGTGVNYGYTF.

The J gene is TRBJ1-1, the V gene TRBV9; no firm D call. Germline V lookup: CDR1 SGDLS, CDR2 YYNGEE. Trimming took 1 base from V and 1 from J, leaving 17 bases between them. The CDR3 is made up of 17 amino acids. The CDR3 protein is CASSVLGYGRKNTEAFF. CDR3 DNA sequence: TGTGCCAGCAGCGTATTGGGTTATGGGCGTAAGAACACTGAAGCTTTCTTT.

In this sample, this clone turned up once. The gene calls are TRBV5-4 and TRBJ2-7; 8 nucleotides line up with TRBD1. With V trimmed by 4 bases and J by 3 bases, 12 bases remained unmatched. CDR3 length: 16 residues. Germline CDR1 SGHNT, CDR2 YYREEE (reference sequence). The CDR3 DNA reads TGTGCCAGCAGCCGCGAAACCGGGACAGGTTGCTACGAGCAGTACTTC. Amino acid sequence: CASSRETGTGCYEQYF.

This chain joins TRBV4-3 and TRBJ2-7; either TRBD1 or TRBD2 may supply D (6 bases each). The CDR3 runs to 15 residues. Looked up from germline, CDR1 is LGHNA and CDR2 is YSLEER. V shed 1 base and J shed 6 bases, with 16 bases lying between them. The chain's CDR3 is CASSQVYGGGTEQYF. DNA for the CDR3: TGCGCCAGCAGCCAAGTTTACGGAGGGGGGACCGAGCAGTACTTC.